The rows below give T cell receptor beta chains drawn from one sample of a study of blood T cell repertoires in COVID-19. The assay was immunoSEQ multiplex PCR, and TCRdb's table has in-frame clones only and misses some. The profile covers a few hundred thousand clones, with about 89% appearing a single time and around 8% taken by the ten largest. Sequencing was done on a sample of peripheral blood. The receptors shown here come from a woman aged 45-60 years who had recovered from COVID-19. The CDR3 runs from the conserved cysteine through the conserved F or W. Fields, in order: clone size, J gene, V gene, D gene, CDR3 DNA, CDR3 protein. D genes are given only for firm matches. Not all rows give a size; the values are once, few, many and, for expanded clones, a class.

clone_size: NA
j_call: TRBJ2-3
v_call: TRBV27
d_call: NA
cdr3_nt: TGTGCCAGCAGTTTATCGCGGCCTAGCACAGATACGCAGTATTTT
cdr3_aa: CASSLSRPSTDTQYF

clone_size: NA
j_call: TRBJ1-2
v_call: TRBV27
d_call: NA
cdr3_nt: TGTGCCAGCAGTTTCCGGGCAGGGAGGAACTATGGCTACACCTTC
cdr3_aa: CASSFRAGRNYGYTF

clone_size: NA
j_call: TRBJ1-1
v_call: TRBV6-2/TRBV6-3
d_call: NA
cdr3_nt: TGTGCCAGCAGCTATACAGGGAACACTGAAGCTTTCTTT
cdr3_aa: CASSYTGNTEAFF

clone_size: NA
j_call: TRBJ2-4
v_call: TRBV19
d_call: TRBD2
cdr3_nt: TGTGCCAGTAGCTTTTTAACGACTAGCGAAAACATTCAGTACTTC
cdr3_aa: CASSFLTTSENIQYF

clone_size: NA
j_call: TRBJ1-4
v_call: TRBV5-4
d_call: NA
cdr3_nt: TGTGCCAGCAGCTTGCCGGGGGGAACTAATGAAAAACTGTTTTTT
cdr3_aa: CASSLPGGTNEKLFF

clone_size: NA
j_call: TRBJ2-4
v_call: TRBV15
d_call: NA
cdr3_nt: TGTGCCACCAGCAGAGATCTCAGCGTTGACATTCAGTACTTC
cdr3_aa: CATSRDLSVDIQYF

clone_size: NA
j_call: TRBJ2-3
v_call: TRBV2
d_call: NA
cdr3_nt: TGTGCCAGCAGCATACTAGCCTTGGGCGCAGATACGCAGTATTTT
cdr3_aa: CASSILALGADTQYF

clone_size: once
j_call: TRBJ2-7
v_call: TRBV5-4
d_call: TRBD1
cdr3_nt: TGTGCCAGCACCCGGGACAGATACGCCTACGAGCAGTACTTC
cdr3_aa: CASTRDRYAYEQYF

clone_size: once
j_call: TRBJ1-6
v_call: TRBV27
d_call: NA
cdr3_nt: TGTGCCAGCAGAGCTGGGGGGACTACAAATTCACCCCTCCACTTT
cdr3_aa: CASRAGGTTNSPLHF

clone_size: NA
j_call: TRBJ2-4
v_call: TRBV2
d_call: TRBD2
cdr3_nt: TGTGCCAGCACCGGGACTAGCGGACGATCCAAAAACATTCAGTACTTC
cdr3_aa: CASTGTSGRSKNIQYF

clone_size: NA
j_call: TRBJ2-1
v_call: TRBV7-2
d_call: TRBD2
cdr3_nt: TGTGCCAGCAGCTTAGCGCGGACTAGCGGGAATCACTTCTTC
cdr3_aa: CASSLARTSGNHFF

clone_size: NA
j_call: TRBJ1-2
v_call: TRBV7-2
d_call: NA
cdr3_nt: TGTGCCAGCAGCCCGGATCCAGGGAACTATGGCTACACCTTC
cdr3_aa: CASSPDPGNYGYTF

clone_size: NA
j_call: TRBJ1-2
v_call: TRBV10-1
d_call: NA
cdr3_nt: TGCGCCAGCAGTGAGTGGACAGAGGGTGGCTACACCTTC
cdr3_aa: CASSEWTEGGYTF

clone_size: NA
j_call: TRBJ2-7
v_call: TRBV7-2
d_call: NA
cdr3_nt: TGTGCCAGCAGCTTATCCGCGGGGGCCTCCTACGAGCAGTACTTC
cdr3_aa: CASSLSAGASYEQYF

clone_size: NA
j_call: TRBJ2-3
v_call: TRBV19
d_call: NA
cdr3_nt: TGTGCCAGTAGTACCACTCGAGGCGCGCAGTATTTT
cdr3_aa: CASSTTRGAQYF

clone_size: NA
j_call: TRBJ1-1
v_call: TRBV11-2
d_call: TRBD1
cdr3_nt: TGTGCCAGCAGCGCCTCAGACAGGGCTGAAGCTTTCTTT
cdr3_aa: CASSASDRAEAFF

clone_size: once
j_call: TRBJ2-2
v_call: TRBV2
d_call: TRBD2
cdr3_nt: TGTGCCAGCAGTGTACTAGCGGGAGACGGGGAGCTGTTTTTT
cdr3_aa: CASSVLAGDGELFF

clone_size: NA
j_call: TRBJ2-3
v_call: TRBV24-1
d_call: NA
cdr3_nt: TGTGCCACCAGTGATGATGAGCGGACCACAGATACGCAGTATTTT
cdr3_aa: CATSDDERTTDTQYF

clone_size: NA
j_call: TRBJ2-7
v_call: TRBV27
d_call: NA
cdr3_nt: TGTGCCAGCAGTTTATCCGGCGGTTCCTACGAGCAGTACTTC
cdr3_aa: CASSLSGGSYEQYF

clone_size: NA
j_call: TRBJ2-2
v_call: TRBV19
d_call: TRBD2
cdr3_nt: TGTGCCAGTAGTAGGGGGACTAGCGGCGGGGAGCTGTTTTTT
cdr3_aa: CASSRGTSGGELFF

clone_size: NA
j_call: TRBJ2-7
v_call: TRBV6-2/TRBV6-3
d_call: TRBD2
cdr3_nt: TGTGCCAGCAGCAGGGAGGGCGAGCAGTACTTC
cdr3_aa: CASSREGEQYF

clone_size: NA
j_call: TRBJ2-7
v_call: TRBV28
d_call: NA
cdr3_nt: TGTGCCAGCAGTTTTAGTCCAGGATACTACGAGCAGTACTTC
cdr3_aa: CASSFSPGYYEQYF

clone_size: few
j_call: TRBJ2-3
v_call: TRBV6-2/TRBV6-3
d_call: NA
cdr3_nt: TGTGCCAGCAGTTTCCGGGGGGCCCGGGATACGCAGTATTTT
cdr3_aa: CASSFRGARDTQYF

clone_size: NA
j_call: TRBJ2-5
v_call: TRBV11-2
d_call: NA
cdr3_nt: TGTGCCAGCAGCCCGGGGGTGTCACGGGAGACCCAGTACTTC
cdr3_aa: CASSPGVSRETQYF

clone_size: NA
j_call: TRBJ1-4
v_call: TRBV6-5
d_call: TRBD1
cdr3_nt: TGTGCCACGTCACTCGGACAGGGTTTATATGAAAAACTGTTTTTT
cdr3_aa: CATSLGQGLYEKLFF

clone_size: NA
j_call: TRBJ1-1
v_call: TRBV19
d_call: NA
cdr3_nt: TGTGCCAGTCGGGGGGACACTGAAGCTTTCTTT
cdr3_aa: CASRGDTEAFF